The clone carrying this T cell receptor (beta chain) was observed many times. Its antigen is not identified. The data belong to a study of T cells in Graves' hyperthyroidism and ophthalmopathy. Study-wide results and caveats: Most thyroid clonotypes with frequency above 0.001 were detected in blood.

Amplification of TCR beta CDR3 regions was performed using RNA transcripts as template. HTBI primers were used for first-round RT-PCR of the TCR CDR3. One entry per CDR3 protein results from TCRdb running MiXCR on the multiplex PCR reads. The repertoire holds fewer than 750,000 distinct CDR3 sequences, with roughly 15% as singletons. The CDR3 contains 14 residues. V lost 1 base, J lost 2 bases, and 9 bases lay in between. Per germline, CDR1 SGHAT and CDR2 FQDESV (reference sequence). This clonotype was obtained from a woman between 35 and 50 years old with Graves' ophthalmopathy. This chain links TRBV11-1 with TRBJ2-7; D is unclear. Sequencing was performed on blood. CDR3 sequence: CASSLGDTPYEQYF. In DNA, the CDR3 is TGTGCCAGCAGCTTAGGTGACACCCCCTACGAGCAGTACTTC. The full variable domain, rest sourced from reference TRBV11-1 and TRBJ2-7, is EAEVAQSPRYKITEKSQAVAFWCDPISGHATLYWYRQILGQGPELLVQFQDESVVDDSQLPKDRFSAERLKGVDSTLKIQPAELGDSAMYLCASSLGDTPYEQYFGPGTRLTVT.